This is a list of T cell receptor beta chains from one sample in a study of T cell responses to AZD1222 COVID-19 vaccine. The repertoire was sequenced with immunoSEQ multiplex PCR; TCRdb's copy has only in-frame clones and lacks some. Of 85,000 to 100,000 clones detected, more than 80% appear once; the ten largest clones hold roughly 12%. Specimen: peripheral blood, collected on day 0 of AZD1222 vaccination. Every receptor here comes from an adult in good health. Both conserved end residues are part of each CDR3. The order of the fields is clone size, J gene, V gene, D gene, CDR3 DNA, CDR3 protein. A D gene is named only where the DNA matches it firmly. Only part of the rows carry a size: once, few, many, or a class if the clone is expanded.

NA TRBJ2-3 TRBV12-3/TRBV12-4 NA TGTGCCAGCAGGATTCTTGAGGGTACGCAGTATTTT CASRILEGTQYF
NA TRBJ2-2 TRBV7-2 TRBD1 TGTGCCAGCAGCTCCGGGACAGCCCTGAACACCGGGGAGCTGTTTTTT CASSSGTALNTGELFF
NA TRBJ1-2 TRBV7-2 NA TGTGCCAGCAGCTTAGACAGGGCTTCTAGCTACACCTTC CASSLDRASSYTF
NA TRBJ1-5 TRBV6-2/TRBV6-3 NA TGTGCCAGCAGTTACCGGGGCAGCTCCTATTATAGCAATCAGCCCCAGCATTTT CASSYRGSSYYSNQPQHF
NA TRBJ1-1 TRBV29-1 NA TGCAGCGTTGAAGCCAGGACAGAGAACACTGAAGCTTTCTTT CSVEARTENTEAFF
NA TRBJ1-6 TRBV3-1/TRBV3-2 TRBD1 TGTGCCAGCAGTCGGACAGGGAATAATTCACCCCTCCACTTT CASSRTGNNSPLHF
NA TRBJ2-7 TRBV29-1 NA TGCAGCGCGTCTGTGGGAATCTACGAGCAGTACTTC CSASVGIYEQYF
NA TRBJ2-1 TRBV6-6 TRBD1 TGTGCCAGCAGTGACCGACAGGGGGCGGGTGAGCAGTTCTTC CASSDRQGAGEQFF
once TRBJ1-6 TRBV28 TRBD1 TGTGCCAGCAGTTTATTGGTTGGGACAGGGGTTTCACCCCTCCACTTT CASSLLVGTGVSPLHF
once TRBJ2-1 TRBV7-9 TRBD2 TGTGCCAGCAGCTTAGCTAGCGGGGTTGAGCAGTTCTTC CASSLASGVEQFF
NA TRBJ1-1 TRBV6-6 NA TGTGCCAGCAGTTACCGGGACTGGGCTGAAGCTTTCTTT CASSYRDWAEAFF
NA TRBJ2-3 TRBV30 TRBD2 TGTGCCTGGAGTGTAAAGGGACTAGCGGGAGTCACAGATACGCAGTATTTT CAWSVKGLAGVTDTQYF
NA TRBJ1-3 TRBV21-1 NA TGTGCCAGCAGCAAAAAACGGGACAGGGCACCAAACACCATATATTTT CASSKKRDRAPNTIYF
NA TRBJ2-5 TRBV6-5 NA TGTGCCAGTACCCCGTGGGAGAAAGAGACCCAGTACTTC CASTPWEKETQYF
NA TRBJ2-6 TRBV28 TRBD1 TGTGCCAGCAGCTCCCCCCCCGGGACAGGGGGCTCTGGGGCCAACGTCCTGACTTTC CASSSPPGTGGSGANVLTF
NA TRBJ1-4 TRBV12-3/TRBV12-4 NA TGTGCCAGCAGCTCGGGGCAGGAAAAACTGTTTTTT CASSSGQEKLFF
NA TRBJ2-3 TRBV6-5 TRBD2 TGTGCCAGCAGCCTAGCGGGGGCAACAGATACGCAGTATTTT CASSLAGATDTQYF